The 4 T cell receptor beta chains presented below share a single source sample, sequenced in a study of a mutant IDH1 vaccine in newly diagnosed glioma. Sequencing used immunoSEQ multiplex PCR; TCRdb keeps in-frame clones, though not all of them. The repertoire has around 30,000 clones, more than 70% of them found once; the top ten carry over 7%. Antigens for these TCRs are unknown. The time point is: week 23, last vaccination. Vaccination used 300 ug of mutant IDH1 20-mer peptide per dose, with topical imiquimod. Source: PBMCs, taken from a glioma patient whose treatment included an IDH1 peptide vaccine. Receptors originate from a woman aged 18-35 years with glioma.

CDR3 in DNA: TGCGCCAGCAGCCAAGCGGTTACAGCTTACGAGCAGTACTTC. Protein: CASSQAVTAYEQYF. The chain couples TRBV4-3 to TRBJ2-7; D is uncertain. V was pared by 1 base and J by 4 bases, with 11 bases between. The CDR3 loop spans 14 amino acids. Germline lookup yields CDR1 LGHNA and CDR2 YSLEER.

The CDR3 sequence: CASSPLPGGGEQYF. The CDR3 nucleotides are TGTGCCAGCAGCCCACTCCCGGGGGGCGGCGAGCAGTACTTC. The chain carries TRBV11-2 and TRBJ2-7, with D possibly being TRBD2 (7 bases). The germline gives CDR1 SGHAT, CDR2 FQNNGV. V gave up 5 bases and J gave up 6 bases, with 17 bases separating them. There are 14 residues in the CDR3.

The chain couples TRBV6-5 to TRBJ1-1; a weak D match, TRBD1 (6 bases). Germline CDR1 MNHEY, CDR2 SVGAGI. V lost 6 bases and J 12 bases, leaving 23 bases between the germline ends. The CDR3 has 14 amino acids. The CDR3 loop reads CASSPLTGHLLSFF. CDR3 bases: TGTGCCAGCAGCCCATTGACAGGCCACCTCCTATCTTTCTTT.

The gene calls are TRBV11-3 and TRBJ2-5, with D possibly being TRBD2 (5 bases). CDR3 size: 15 residues. V lost 5 bases to trimming and J lost 0 bases, with 13 bases between them. Germline lookup yields CDR1 SGHNT and CDR2 YENEEA. The CDR3 here is CASSPGGRYQETQYF. CDR3 nucleotides: TGTGCCAGCAGCCCAGGCGGGCGGTACCAAGAGACCCAGTACTTC.